Below are 14 T cell receptor beta chains sequenced from a single sample in a study of blood T cell repertoires in COVID-19. The data were produced by immunoSEQ multiplex PCR, yet TCRdb's version contains in-frame clones alone and is incomplete. The sample includes around 130,000 clones, 84% of them seen just once. The sequenced sample consisted of peripheral blood. The receptors were sampled from a man in his sixties with acute or convalescent COVID-19.

This clone occurred once. The chain couples TRBV5-1 to TRBJ2-3, with 8 bases fitting TRBD2. CDR3 length: 16 amino acids. V lost 3 bases to trimming and J lost 4 bases; unmatched junction nucleotides: 10. The germline V gene has CDR1 SGHRS and CDR2 YFSETQ. CDR3 in DNA: TGCGCCAGCAGCTCCGGGGGGGGGCTTCGGTCAGATACGCAGTATTTT. Its translation: CASSSGGGLRSDTQYF.

J is TRBJ2-7 and V is TRBV6-6; D possibly corresponds to TRBD2 (5 bases). V was trimmed by 5 bases and J by 3 bases, leaving 8 bases between them. Germline loops: CDR1 MNHNY, CDR2 SVGAGI (reference sequence). CDR3 size: 12 residues. The CDR3 spells CASSLTSYEQYF. The DNA for the CDR3 is TGTGCCAGCAGTCTTACTAGCTACGAGCAGTACTTC.

This clone appeared once. This chain uses TRBV10-3 with TRBJ2-7; TRBD2 might be the D (5 bases). The CDR3 is made up of 14 amino acids. CDR1 and CDR2 from the germline V gene are ENHRY and SYGVKD. Trimming removed 5 bases from V and 7 bases from J, with 18 bases in between. The CDR3 is CAISIEGIRGEQYF. The CDR3 nucleotides read TGTGCCATCAGTATAGAGGGCATCCGCGGAGAGCAGTACTTC.

This chain uses TRBV5-1 with TRBJ2-7; 7 bases line up with TRBD1. The CDR3 is 15 amino acids. Losses at the gene ends were 2 bases for V and 7 bases for J; bases not matched to a gene: 12. Germline V gene lookup returns CDR1 SGHRS and CDR2 YFSETQ. The CDR3 DNA sequence: TGCGCCAGCAGCTTAAAGGACAGGACCGTGGGGGAGCAGTACTTC. As protein: CASSLKDRTVGEQYF.

The genes are TRBV24-1 and TRBJ2-3; weak D call: TRBD1 (6 bases). Trimming left V 2 bases short and J 6 bases short, with 17 bases between. Germline V gives CDR1 KGHDR, CDR2 SFDVKD. The CDR3 covers 16 residues. The CDR3 protein is CATSDSSGHVGDTQYF. The CDR3 DNA reads TGTGCCACCAGTGATTCGTCGGGACACGTAGGGGATACGCAGTATTTT.

Only one count was recorded for this clone. In the same sample, other DNA sequences code for this CDR3. The chain has TRBV19 and TRBJ1-2; 9 bases are a match to TRBD1. The CDR3 has 13 residues. Germline V lookup: CDR1 LNHDA, CDR2 SQIVND (reference sequence). J was trimmed by 4 bases and V by 4 bases; bases with no gene match: 1. CDR3 amino acids: CASSTGQGYGYTF. DNA for the CDR3: TGTGCCAGTAGTACGGGACAGGGCTATGGCTACACCTTC.

This chain uses TRBV19 with TRBJ2-7; a possible D gene is TRBD1 (5 bases). The CDR3 loop spans 13 amino acids. Germline CDR1 and CDR2: LNHDA and SQIVND (reference sequence). V was cut by 5 bases and J by 4 bases, with 12 bases left in between. DNA of the CDR3: TGTGCCAGTAGTTCCCAGGGTGGGTACGAGCAGTACTTC. This encodes CASSSQGGYEQYF. Combining the CDR3 with reference TRBV19 and TRBJ2-7 gives the whole variable domain DGGITQSPKYLFRKEGQNVTLSCEQNLNHDAMYWYRQDPGQGLRLIYYSQIVNDFQKGDIAEGYSVSREKKESFPLTVTSAQKNPTAFYLCASSSQGGYEQYFGPGTRLTVT.

This clone has a single count. Additional DNA sequences in this sample encode the identical CDR3. The chain is built from TRBV5-1 and TRBJ1-4, with D possibly being TRBD1 (6 bases). The CDR3 runs 16 residues. The V gene lost 0 bases and the J gene lost 3 bases, with 12 bases spanning the gap. Germline CDR1 is SGHRS and CDR2 is YFSETQ. CDR3: CASSLDRASPNEKLFF. DNA of the CDR3: TGCGCCAGCAGCTTGGACAGGGCCTCGCCTAATGAAAAACTGTTTTTT.

The chain has TRBV9 and TRBJ2-2; 7 bases are shared with TRBD1. The V gene's germline CDR1 is SGDLS and CDR2 YYNGEE. The CDR3 is made up of 15 amino acids. With V trimmed by 4 bases and J by 3 bases, 6 bases remained unmatched. The CDR3: CASSPGQMDTGELFF. In nucleotides, the CDR3 is TGTGCCAGCAGCCCGGGACAGATGGACACCGGGGAGCTGTTTTTT.

The rearrangement links TRBV21-1 to TRBJ1-2; the D call in the table, TRBD1, was not verified against the DNA. TRBV21-1 is tagged as a pseudogene. The CDR3 is 15 residues long. The CDR3: CASSNLRGRVYGYTF. The CDR3 nucleotides read TGTGCCAGCAGCAACCTAAGGGGCAGAGTCTATGGCTACACCTTC.

This clone was observed a few times. The chain recombines TRBV30 with TRBJ1-6, with a tentative D call TRBD1 (5 bases). The CDR3 runs 16 residues. Deletions cut 5 bases from V and 2 bases from J, with 16 bases between. Germline V gives CDR1 GTSNPN, CDR2 SVGIG (reference sequence). CDR3 amino acids: CAWDGQGSTYNSPLHF. The CDR3 coding sequence is TGTGCCTGGGATGGGCAGGGATCGACCTATAATTCACCCCTCCACTTT.

CDR3 sequence reads: CASSQRAGADQPQHF. In nucleotides, the CDR3 is TGCGCCAGCAGTCAACGGGCAGGGGCGGATCAGCCCCAGCATTTT. This sequence joins TRBV23-1 and TRBJ1-5; weak D call: TRBD1 (6 bases). TRBV23-1 carries the ORF label, with uncertain function. CDR3 length: 15 residues. The V gene lost 2 bases and the J gene lost 5 bases, with 13 bases spanning the gap.

This chain uses TRBV6-1 with TRBJ2-7, with TRBD2 identical over 7 bases. The V gene end was trimmed by 0 bases and the J gene end by 1 base; junction bases not matched to a gene: 6. CDR3 length: 16 residues. Per germline, CDR1 MNHNS and CDR2 SASEGT. This CDR3 reads CASSEAPPGGSYEQYF. The CDR3 DNA is TGTGCCAGCAGTGAAGCGCCTCCGGGAGGTTCCTACGAGCAGTACTTC.

The rearrangement uses TRBV29-1 and TRBJ1-1; 8 nucleotides match TRBD1. V lost 0 bases to trimming and J lost 5 bases; unmatched junction nucleotides: 8. The CDR3 extends over 15 amino acids. The germline gives CDR1 SQVTM, CDR2 ANQGSEA. The CDR3 bases are TGCAGCGTTGAAGATGGACAGGGTGGAGGTACTGAAGCTTTCTTT. Translation: CSVEDGQGGGTEAFF. Filled out from reference TRBV29-1 and TRBJ1-1, the complete variable domain reads SAVISQKPSRDICQRGTSLTIQCQVDSQVTMMFWYRQQPGQSLTLIATANQGSEATYESGFVIDKFPISRPNLTFSTLTVSNMSPEDSSIYLCSVEDGQGGGTEAFFGQGTRLTVV.